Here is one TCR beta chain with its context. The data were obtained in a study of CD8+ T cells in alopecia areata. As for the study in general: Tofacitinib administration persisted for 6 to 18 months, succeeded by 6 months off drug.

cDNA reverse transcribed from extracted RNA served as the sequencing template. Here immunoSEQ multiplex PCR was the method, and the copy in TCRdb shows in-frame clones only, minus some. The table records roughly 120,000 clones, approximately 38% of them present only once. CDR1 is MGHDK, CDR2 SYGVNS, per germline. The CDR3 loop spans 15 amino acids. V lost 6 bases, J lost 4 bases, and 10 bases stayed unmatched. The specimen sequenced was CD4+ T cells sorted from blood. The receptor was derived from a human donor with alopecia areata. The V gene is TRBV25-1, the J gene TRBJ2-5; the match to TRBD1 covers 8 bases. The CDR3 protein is CASSRWAGGGETQYF. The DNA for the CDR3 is TGTGCCAGCAGCCGTTGGGCAGGGGGCGGAGAGACCCAGTACTTC.